Listed here is a single T cell receptor beta chain. The antigen is unknown. The data were obtained in a study of shared clonotypes between healthy human individuals. Study background: Donors, aged 18 to 49, were a couple of women and a few men. Three CD4 naive, three CD4 memory, two CD8 naive and one CD8 memory plate were used per donor.

Germline CDR1 is SEHNR and CDR2 is FQNEAQ (reference sequence). The length of the CDR3 is 15 residues. V lost 2 bases and J lost 3; bases outside the gene matches: 7. Study-wide points: The study found lower generation probabilities in non-shared clonotypes than in those shared by all four donors.

Deep-level assay runs were performed. Only in-frame clones appear in the TCRdb table, and some are missing; sequencing was by immunoSEQ multiplex PCR. The table lists roughly 2.2 million clones, approximately 95% of them singletons. The receptor was derived from a man aged 18 to 30 in good health. Some clones in this sample may be carry-over from other donors' samples. Specimen: naive CD4+ T cells from PBMCs. Subset indicated: CD45RA+ positively selected. The chain is built from TRBV7-9 and TRBJ2-7, with 7 positions matching TRBD2. The CDR3 sequence is CASSLRDSSGYEQYF. The CDR3 nucleotides are TGTGCCAGCAGCTTACGAGACTCTAGCGGCTACGAGCAGTACTTC.